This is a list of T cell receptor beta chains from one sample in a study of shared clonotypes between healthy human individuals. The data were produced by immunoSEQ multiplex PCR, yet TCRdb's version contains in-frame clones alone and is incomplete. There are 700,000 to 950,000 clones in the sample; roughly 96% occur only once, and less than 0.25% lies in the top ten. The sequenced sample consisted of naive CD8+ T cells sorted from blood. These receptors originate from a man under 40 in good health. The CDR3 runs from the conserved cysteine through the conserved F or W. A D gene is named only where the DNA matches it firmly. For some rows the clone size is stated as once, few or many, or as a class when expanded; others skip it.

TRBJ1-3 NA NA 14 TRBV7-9 CASSPAGRRNTIYF TGTGCCAGCAGCCCGGCGGGGAGAAGAAACACCATATATTTT
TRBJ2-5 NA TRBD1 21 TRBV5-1 CASSLASRDRSARDPQETQYF TGCGCCAGCAGCTTGGCGTCCCGGGACAGATCAGCAAGAGACCCGCAAGAGACCCAGTACTTC
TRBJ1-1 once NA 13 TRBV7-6 CASSFDENTEAFF TGTGCCAGCAGCTTTGACGAGAACACTGAAGCTTTCTTT
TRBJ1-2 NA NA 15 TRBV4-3 CASSQEGVPFYGYTF TGCGCCAGCAGCCAAGAGGGGGTACCCTTCTATGGCTACACCTTC
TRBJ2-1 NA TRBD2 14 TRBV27 CATSTSGSYNEQFF TGTGCCACCTCAACTAGCGGGAGTTACAATGAGCAGTTCTTC
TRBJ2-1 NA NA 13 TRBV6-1 CASSEVGYNEQFF TGTGCCAGCAGTGAAGTGGGCTACAATGAGCAGTTCTTC
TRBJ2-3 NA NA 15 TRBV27 CASRYQRTSTDTQYF TGTGCCAGCAGGTACCAGCGAACTAGCACAGATACGCAGTATTTT
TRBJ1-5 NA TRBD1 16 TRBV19 CASSIDQGQGIQPQHF TGTGCCAGTAGTATAGATCAGGGACAGGGGATTCAGCCCCAGCATTTT
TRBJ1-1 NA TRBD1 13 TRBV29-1 CSVDRGLVDEAFF TGCAGCGTGGACAGGGGGCTCGTGGATGAAGCTTTCTTT
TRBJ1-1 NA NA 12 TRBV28 CASSPLNTEAFF TGTGCCAGCAGTCCTTTGAACACTGAAGCTTTCTTT
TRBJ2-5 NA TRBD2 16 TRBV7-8 CASSLARAGGMETQYF TGTGCCAGCAGCTTAGCGAGGGCGGGAGGAATGGAGACCCAGTACTTC
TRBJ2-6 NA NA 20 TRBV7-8 CASSSPLSGIIVAGANVLTF TGTGCCAGCAGCTCCCCCTTATCAGGGATCATTGTGGCTGGGGCCAACGTCCTGACTTTC
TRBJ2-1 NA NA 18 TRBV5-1 CASSPVSTVSLSLDEQFF TGCGCCAGCAGCCCAGTGTCCACAGTGTCTTTAAGTCTCGATGAGCAGTTCTTC
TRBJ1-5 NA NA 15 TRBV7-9 CASSLTGKDNQPQHF TGTGCCAGCAGCTTAACAGGGAAAGACAATCAGCCCCAGCATTTT
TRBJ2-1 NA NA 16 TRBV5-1 CASSPRRMGALIEQFF TGCGCCAGCAGCCCACGCCGTATGGGGGCGCTGATTGAGCAGTTCTTC
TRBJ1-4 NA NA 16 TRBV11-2 CASSTARDIQNEKLFF TGTGCCAGCAGCACCGCCCGGGACATCCAAAATGAAAAACTGTTTTTT